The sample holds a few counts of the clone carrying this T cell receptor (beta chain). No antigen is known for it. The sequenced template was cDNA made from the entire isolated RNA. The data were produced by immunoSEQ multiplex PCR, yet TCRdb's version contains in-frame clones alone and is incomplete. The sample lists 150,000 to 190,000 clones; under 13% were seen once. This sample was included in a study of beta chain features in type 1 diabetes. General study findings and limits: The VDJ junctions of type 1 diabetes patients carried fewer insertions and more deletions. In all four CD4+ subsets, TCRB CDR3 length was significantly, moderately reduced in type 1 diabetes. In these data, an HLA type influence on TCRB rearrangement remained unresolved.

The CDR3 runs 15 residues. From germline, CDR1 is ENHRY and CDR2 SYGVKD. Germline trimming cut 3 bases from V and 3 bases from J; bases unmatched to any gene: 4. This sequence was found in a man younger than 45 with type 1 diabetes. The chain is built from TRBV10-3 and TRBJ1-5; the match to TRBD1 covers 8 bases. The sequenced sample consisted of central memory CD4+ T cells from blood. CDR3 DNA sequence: TGTGCCATCAGTGATCGGACAGGGAACAATCAGCCCCAGCATTTT. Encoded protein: CAISDRTGNNQPQHF.